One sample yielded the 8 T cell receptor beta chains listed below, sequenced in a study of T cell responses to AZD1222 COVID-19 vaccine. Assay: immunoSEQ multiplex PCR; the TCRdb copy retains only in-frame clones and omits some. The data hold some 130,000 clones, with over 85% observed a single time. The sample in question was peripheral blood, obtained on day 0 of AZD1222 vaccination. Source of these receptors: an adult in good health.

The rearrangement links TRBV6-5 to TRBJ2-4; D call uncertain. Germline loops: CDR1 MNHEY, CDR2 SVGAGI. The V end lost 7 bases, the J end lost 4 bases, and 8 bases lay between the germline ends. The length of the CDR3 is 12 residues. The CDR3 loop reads CASTPKKNIQYF. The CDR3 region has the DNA TGTGCCAGCACACCGAAGAAAAACATTCAGTACTTC.

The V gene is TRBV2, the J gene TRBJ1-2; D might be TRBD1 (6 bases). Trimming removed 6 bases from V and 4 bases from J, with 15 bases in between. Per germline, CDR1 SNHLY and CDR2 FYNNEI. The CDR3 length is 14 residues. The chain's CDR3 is CASRGTNPSYGYTF. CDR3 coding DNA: TGTGCCAGCAGGGGGACAAATCCTAGCTATGGCTACACCTTC.

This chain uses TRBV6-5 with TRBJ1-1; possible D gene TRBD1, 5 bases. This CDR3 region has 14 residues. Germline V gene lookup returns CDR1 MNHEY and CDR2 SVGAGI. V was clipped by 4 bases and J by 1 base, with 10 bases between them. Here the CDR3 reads CASSSDIWNTEAFF. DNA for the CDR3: TGTGCCAGCAGTTCGGACATCTGGAACACTGAAGCTTTCTTT.

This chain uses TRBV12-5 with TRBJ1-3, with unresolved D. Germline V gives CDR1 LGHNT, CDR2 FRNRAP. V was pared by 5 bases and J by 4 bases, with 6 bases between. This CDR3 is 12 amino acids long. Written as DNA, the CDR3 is TGTGCTAGTGGTCCACAAGGAAACACCATATATTTT. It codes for CASGPQGNTIYF.

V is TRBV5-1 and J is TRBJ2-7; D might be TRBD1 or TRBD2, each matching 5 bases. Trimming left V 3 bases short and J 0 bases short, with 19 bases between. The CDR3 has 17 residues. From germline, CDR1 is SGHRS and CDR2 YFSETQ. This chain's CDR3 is CASSSSPGTQTSYEQYF. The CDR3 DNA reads TGCGCCAGCAGCTCCTCCCCCGGGACGCAAACCTCCTACGAGCAGTACTTC.

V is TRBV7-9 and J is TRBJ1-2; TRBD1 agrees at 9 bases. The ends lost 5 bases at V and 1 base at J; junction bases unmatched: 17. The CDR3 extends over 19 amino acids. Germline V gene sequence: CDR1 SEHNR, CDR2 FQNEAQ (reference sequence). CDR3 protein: CASSDLNRDRASFNYGYTF. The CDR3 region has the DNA TGTGCCAGCAGCGATTTAAACCGGGACAGGGCCTCTTTTAACTATGGCTACACCTTC.

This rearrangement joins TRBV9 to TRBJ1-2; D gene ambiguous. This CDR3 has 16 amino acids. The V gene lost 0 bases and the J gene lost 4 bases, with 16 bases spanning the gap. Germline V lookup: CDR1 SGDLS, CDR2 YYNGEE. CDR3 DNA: TGTGCCAGCAGCGTAGTTCCCGCCCCGGAGGGCTATGGCTACACCTTC. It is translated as CASSVVPAPEGYGYTF.

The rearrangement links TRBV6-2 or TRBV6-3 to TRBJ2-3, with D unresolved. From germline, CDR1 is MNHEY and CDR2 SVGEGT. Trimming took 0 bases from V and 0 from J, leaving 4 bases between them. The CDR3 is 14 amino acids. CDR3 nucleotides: TGTGCCAGCAGTTACTCGACTAGCACAGATACGCAGTATTTT. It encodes CASSYSTSTDTQYF.